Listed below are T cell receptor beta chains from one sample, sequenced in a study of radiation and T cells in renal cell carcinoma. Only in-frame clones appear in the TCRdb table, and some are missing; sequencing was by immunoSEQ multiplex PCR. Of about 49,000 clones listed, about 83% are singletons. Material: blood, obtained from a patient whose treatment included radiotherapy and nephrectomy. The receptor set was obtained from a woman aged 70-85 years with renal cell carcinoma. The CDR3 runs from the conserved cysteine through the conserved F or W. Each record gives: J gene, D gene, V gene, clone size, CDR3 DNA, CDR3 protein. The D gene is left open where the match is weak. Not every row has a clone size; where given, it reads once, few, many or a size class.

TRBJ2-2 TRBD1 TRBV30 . TGTGCCTGGAGGGGACAGGGTATCACCGGGGAGCTGTTTTTT CAWRGQGITGELFF
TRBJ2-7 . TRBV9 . TGTGCCAGCAGCGTAGGTCCAGACAGTAAATTCGAGCAGTACTTC CASSVGPDSKFEQYF
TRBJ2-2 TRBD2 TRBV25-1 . TGTGCCAGCAGTGGGACTAGCGGGTTTTTACGCACCGGGGAGCTGTTTTTT CASSGTSGFLRTGELFF
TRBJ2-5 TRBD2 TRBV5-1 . TGCGCCAGCAGCCCTCGTCAGGGACTAGCTGAACAAGAGACCCAGTACTTC CASSPRQGLAEQETQYF
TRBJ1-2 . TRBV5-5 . TGTGCCAGCAGCTTGACGGACCAATCTAACTATGGCTACACCTTC CASSLTDQSNYGYTF
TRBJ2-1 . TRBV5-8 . TGTGCCAGCAGCTCTAGCGCGAGCTCCTACAATGAGCAGTTCTTC CASSSSASSYNEQFF
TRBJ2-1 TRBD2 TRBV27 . TGTGCCAGCAGTGTGACTAGCGGGAACTACAATGAGCAGTTCTTC CASSVTSGNYNEQFF
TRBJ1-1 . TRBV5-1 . TGCGCCAGCAGCTTGATGCTGGGGGGGGGCACTGAAGCTTTCTTT CASSLMLGGGTEAFF
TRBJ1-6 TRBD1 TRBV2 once TGTGCCAGCAGTGAGTCAGGGGGCCATTCACCCCTCCACTTT CASSESGGHSPLHF
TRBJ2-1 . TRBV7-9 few TGTGCCAGCAGCTACTCGGGAGTCAGCTACAATGAGCAGTTCTTC CASSYSGVSYNEQFF
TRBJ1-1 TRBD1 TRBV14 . TGTGCCAGCAGCCAAGATCAGTTTCGTTCAGGGGGCGGTGAAGCTTTCTTT CASSQDQFRSGGGEAFF
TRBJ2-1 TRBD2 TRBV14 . TGTGCCAGCAGCCCTGGACTAGTCGGTGAGCAGTTCTTC CASSPGLVGEQFF
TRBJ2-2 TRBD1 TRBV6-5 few TGTGCCAGCAGTTACGGACAGGGAGGTTTCGGGGAGCTGTTTTTT CASSYGQGGFGELFF
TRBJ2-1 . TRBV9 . TGTGCCAGCAGCCCTCGGACAGCAGGCAATGAGCAGTTCTTC CASSPRTAGNEQFF
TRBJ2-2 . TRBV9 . TGTGCCAGCAGCGCAAGAACCGGGACTCCCACCGGGGAGCTGTTTTTT CASSARTGTPTGELFF
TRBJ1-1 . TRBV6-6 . TGTGCCAGCAGTGACACTTATGAAGCTTTCTTT CASSDTYEAFF
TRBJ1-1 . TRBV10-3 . TGTGCCATTCAAGCCAATCCCATGAACACTGAAGCTTTCTTT CAIQANPMNTEAFF
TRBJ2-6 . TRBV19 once TGTGCCAGTACCTCCGAGGCAGGGCGGGGGGCCAACGTCCTGACTTTC CASTSEAGRGANVLTF
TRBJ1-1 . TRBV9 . TGTGCCAGCAGCGTGGCAGAGAACACTGAAGCTTTCTTT CASSVAENTEAFF
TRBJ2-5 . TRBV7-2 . TGTGCCAGCAGCTTGGGGGAGGCCAGGGAGACCCAGTACTTC CASSLGEARETQYF
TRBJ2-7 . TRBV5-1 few TGCGCCAGCAGCTTGGCGCCCAGCTACGAGCAGTACTTC CASSLAPSYEQYF
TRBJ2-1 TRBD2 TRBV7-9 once TGTGCCAGCAGTAGCGGGAGTTCCTACAATGAGCAGTTCTTC CASSSGSSYNEQFF
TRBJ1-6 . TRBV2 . TGTGCCAGCAGAGGGGACCCCGAATGGTATAATTCACCCCTCCACTTT CASRGDPEWYNSPLHF
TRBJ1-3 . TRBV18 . TGTGCCAGCTCACAACCTGTCGGGGGAGATCATGGAAACACCATATATTTT CASSQPVGGDHGNTIYF
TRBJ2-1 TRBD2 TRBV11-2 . TGTGCCAGCAGCTTAACTAGCGGGGGGTGGGACAATGAGCAGTTCTTC CASSLTSGGWDNEQFF
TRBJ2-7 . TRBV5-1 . TGCGCCAGCAGCTTTGCAGGTGGAGACTACGAGCAGTACTTC CASSFAGGDYEQYF
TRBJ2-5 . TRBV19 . TGTGCCAGTAGTTCCGACAGCCAAGAGACCCAGTACTTC CASSSDSQETQYF
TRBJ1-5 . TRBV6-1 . TGTGCCAGCAATGCAGGATCCGATCAGCCCCAGCATTTT CASNAGSDQPQHF
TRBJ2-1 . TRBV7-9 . TGTGCCAGCAGCTTAGGGTCCAGCTCCTACAATGAGCAGTTCTTC CASSLGSSSYNEQFF
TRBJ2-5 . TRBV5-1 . TGCGCCAGCAGCTTTTATGAGACCCAGTACTTC CASSFYETQYF